This note documents a single T cell receptor (beta chain) sequence. The sample belongs to a study of blood T cell repertoires in COVID-19. The table came from immunoSEQ multiplex PCR; TCRdb's copy has only in-frame clones and leaves some out. The sample consists of 170,000 or so clones, roughly 87% of them appearing once. This CDR3 is built from 13 residues. The V gene lost 4 bases and the J gene lost 5 bases, with 14 bases spanning the gap. Germline V gene data show CDR1 as SQVTM and CDR2 as ANQGSEA. The TCR was taken from a woman between 45 and 65 years old who had recovered from COVID-19. This chain uses TRBV29-1 with TRBJ1-2; no clear D gene. Sequencing used PBMCs or T cells enriched from blood (not recorded which). In nucleotides, the CDR3 is TGCAGCGTTGGACTCCCAAGTAGTTATGGCTACACCTTC. Residues: CSVGLPSSYGYTF.